The clone carrying this T cell receptor beta chain was picked up many times. Its antigen is not known. Germline V lookup: CDR1 SGHNT, CDR2 YYREEE (reference sequence). This CDR3 region has 14 residues. Trimming took 4 bases from V and 4 from J, leaving 15 bases between them. Individual cDNA molecules each carried unique molecular identifiers attached by the library. TCRdb used MiXCR to reprocess the RACE reads, holding one entry per CDR3 protein. The sample contains tens of thousands of distinct CDR3 sequences, around 9.8% of which appear only once. Time point described: patch test 1, 2 weeks after DPC sensitization. Specified treatment: therapeutic diphenylcyclopropenone sensitization with weekly scalp DPC. This entry is derived from a study of human T cells and chemical hapten exposure. Regarding the study as a whole: Patch test score was positively correlated with the counts of TCRs that had expanded at PT1. TCRs at high frequency, those above 1 in 1000, did not change with DPC sensitization. The study found expanded TCRs formed significantly more large CDR3 similarity clusters than controls.

J is TRBJ2-7 and V is TRBV5-4, with D possibly called TRBD1 or TRBD2 (5 bases each). This receptor was taken from a woman between 40 and 50 years old with alopecia areata. Some clones in this sample may be carry-over from other donors' samples. The specimen was whole blood, collected in connection with sensitization to the hapten diphenylcyclopropenone (DPC). The DNA of the CDR3 is TGTGCCAGCAGCCGGGACCTCGGTACTTACGAGCAGTACTTC. Residues: CASSRDLGTYEQYF.